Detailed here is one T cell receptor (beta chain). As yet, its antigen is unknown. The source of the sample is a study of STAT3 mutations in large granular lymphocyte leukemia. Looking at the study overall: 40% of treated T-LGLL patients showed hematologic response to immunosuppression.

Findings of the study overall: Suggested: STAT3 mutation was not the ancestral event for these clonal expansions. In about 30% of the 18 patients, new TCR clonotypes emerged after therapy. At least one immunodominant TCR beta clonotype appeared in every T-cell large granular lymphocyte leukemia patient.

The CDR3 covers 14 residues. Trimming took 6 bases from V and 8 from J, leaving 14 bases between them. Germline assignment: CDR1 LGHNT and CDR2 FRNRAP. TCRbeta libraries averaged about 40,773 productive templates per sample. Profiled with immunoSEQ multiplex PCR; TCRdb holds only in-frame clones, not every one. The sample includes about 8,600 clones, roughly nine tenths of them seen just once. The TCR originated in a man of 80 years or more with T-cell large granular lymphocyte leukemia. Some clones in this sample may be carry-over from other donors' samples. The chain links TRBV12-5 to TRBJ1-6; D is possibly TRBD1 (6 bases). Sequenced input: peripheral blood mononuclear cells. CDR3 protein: CASGGGSGYSPLHF. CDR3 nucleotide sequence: TGTGCTAGTGGAGGGGGGTCGGGGTATTCACCCCTCCACTTT.